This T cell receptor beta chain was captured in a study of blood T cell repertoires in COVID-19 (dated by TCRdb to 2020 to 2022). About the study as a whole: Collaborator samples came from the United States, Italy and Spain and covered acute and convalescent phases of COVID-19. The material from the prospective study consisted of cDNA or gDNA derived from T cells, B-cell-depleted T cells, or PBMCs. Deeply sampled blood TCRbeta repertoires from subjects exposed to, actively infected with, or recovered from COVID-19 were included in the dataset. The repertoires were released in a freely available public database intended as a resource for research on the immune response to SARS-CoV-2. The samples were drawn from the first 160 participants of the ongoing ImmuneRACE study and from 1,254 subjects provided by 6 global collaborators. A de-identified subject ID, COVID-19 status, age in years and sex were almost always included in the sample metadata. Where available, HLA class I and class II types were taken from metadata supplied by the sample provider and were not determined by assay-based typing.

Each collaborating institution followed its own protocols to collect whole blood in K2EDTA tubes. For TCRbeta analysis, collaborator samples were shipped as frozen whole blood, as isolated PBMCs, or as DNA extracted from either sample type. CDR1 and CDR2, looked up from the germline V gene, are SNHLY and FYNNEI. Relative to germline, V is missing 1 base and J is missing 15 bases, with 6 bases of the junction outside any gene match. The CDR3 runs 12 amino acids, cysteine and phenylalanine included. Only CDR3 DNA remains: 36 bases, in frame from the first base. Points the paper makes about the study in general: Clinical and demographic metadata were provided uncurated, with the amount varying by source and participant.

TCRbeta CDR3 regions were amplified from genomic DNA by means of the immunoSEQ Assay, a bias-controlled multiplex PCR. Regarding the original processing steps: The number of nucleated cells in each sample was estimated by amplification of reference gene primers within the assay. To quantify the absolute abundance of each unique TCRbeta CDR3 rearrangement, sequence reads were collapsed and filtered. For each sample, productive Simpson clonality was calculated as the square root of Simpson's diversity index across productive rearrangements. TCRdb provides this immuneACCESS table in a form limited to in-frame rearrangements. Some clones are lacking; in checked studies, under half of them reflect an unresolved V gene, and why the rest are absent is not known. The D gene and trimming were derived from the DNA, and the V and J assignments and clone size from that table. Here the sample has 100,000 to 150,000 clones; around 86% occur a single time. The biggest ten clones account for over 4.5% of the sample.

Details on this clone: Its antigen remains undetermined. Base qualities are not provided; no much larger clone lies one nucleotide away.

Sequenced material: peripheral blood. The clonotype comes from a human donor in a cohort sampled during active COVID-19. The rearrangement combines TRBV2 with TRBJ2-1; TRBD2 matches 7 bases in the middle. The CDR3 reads CASSEGRGRGFF. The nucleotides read TGTGCCAGCAGTGAAGGACGCGGGAGAGGGTTCTTC.